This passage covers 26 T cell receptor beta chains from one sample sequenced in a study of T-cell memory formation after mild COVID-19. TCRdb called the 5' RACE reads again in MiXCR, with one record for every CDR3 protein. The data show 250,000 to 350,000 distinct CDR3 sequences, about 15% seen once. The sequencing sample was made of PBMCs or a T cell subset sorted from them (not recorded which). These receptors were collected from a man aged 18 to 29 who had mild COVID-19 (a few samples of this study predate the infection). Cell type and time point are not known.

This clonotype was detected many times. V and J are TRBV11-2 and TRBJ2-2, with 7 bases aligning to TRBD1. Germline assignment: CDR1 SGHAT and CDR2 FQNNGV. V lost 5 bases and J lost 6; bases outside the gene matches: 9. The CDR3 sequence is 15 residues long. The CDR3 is CASSPTGVAAGELFF. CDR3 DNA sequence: TGTGCCAGCAGCCCTACAGGGGTAGCCGCCGGGGAGCTGTTTTTT.

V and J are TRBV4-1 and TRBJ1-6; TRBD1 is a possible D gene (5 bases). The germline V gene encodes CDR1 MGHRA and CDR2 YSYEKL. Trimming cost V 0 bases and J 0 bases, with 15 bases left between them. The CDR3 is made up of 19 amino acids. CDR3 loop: CASSQDREQQGSYNSPLHF. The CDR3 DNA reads TGCGCCAGCAGCCAAGATAGGGAACAGCAGGGCTCCTATAATTCACCCCTCCACTTT.

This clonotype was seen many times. The CDR3 here is CASSLMNQPQHF. In DNA form, the CDR3 reads TGTGCCAGCAGCTTAATGAATCAGCCCCAGCATTTT. The chain is built from TRBV7-2 and TRBJ1-5; no clear D. CDR1 is SGHTA, CDR2 FQGNSA, per germline. V lost 2 bases and J lost 4, with 3 bases in between. CDR3 length: 12 amino acids.

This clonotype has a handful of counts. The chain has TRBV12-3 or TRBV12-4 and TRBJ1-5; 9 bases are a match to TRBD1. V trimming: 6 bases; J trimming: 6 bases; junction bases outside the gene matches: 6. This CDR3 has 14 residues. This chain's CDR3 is CASRGTGIGQPQHF. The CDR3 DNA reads TGTGCCAGCAGAGGGACAGGGATAGGTCAGCCCCAGCATTTT.

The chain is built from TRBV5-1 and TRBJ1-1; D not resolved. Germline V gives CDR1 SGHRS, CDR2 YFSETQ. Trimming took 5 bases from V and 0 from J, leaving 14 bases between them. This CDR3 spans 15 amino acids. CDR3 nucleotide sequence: TGCGCCAGCAGAGAGGCAGAAGGGATGAACACTGAAGCTTTCTTT. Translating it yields CASREAEGMNTEAFF.

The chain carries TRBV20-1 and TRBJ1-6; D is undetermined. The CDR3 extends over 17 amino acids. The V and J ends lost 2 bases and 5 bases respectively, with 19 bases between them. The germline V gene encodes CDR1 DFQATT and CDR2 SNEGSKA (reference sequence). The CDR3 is CSARLAGALYDNSPLHF. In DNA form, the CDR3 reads TGCAGTGCTAGATTAGCGGGAGCTTTATACGATAATTCACCCCTCCACTTT.

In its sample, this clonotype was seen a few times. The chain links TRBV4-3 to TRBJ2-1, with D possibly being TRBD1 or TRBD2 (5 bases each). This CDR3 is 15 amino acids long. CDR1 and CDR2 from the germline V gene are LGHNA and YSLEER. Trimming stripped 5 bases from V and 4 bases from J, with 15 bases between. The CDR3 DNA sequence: TGCGCCAGCAGCGGTGGGACGGCCCGATACAATGAGCAGTTCTTC. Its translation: CASSGGTARYNEQFF.

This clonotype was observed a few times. CDR3 DNA: TGCAGTGCCTTAGGGCTAGCGGGATCAAATGAGCAGTTCTTC. Protein sequence: CSALGLAGSNEQFF. This chain links TRBV20-1 with TRBJ2-1; 9 bases map to TRBD2. Germline V CDR1 and CDR2: DFQATT, SNEGSKA (reference sequence). The CDR3 covers 14 residues. The ends lost 6 bases at V and 7 bases at J; junction bases unmatched: 10.

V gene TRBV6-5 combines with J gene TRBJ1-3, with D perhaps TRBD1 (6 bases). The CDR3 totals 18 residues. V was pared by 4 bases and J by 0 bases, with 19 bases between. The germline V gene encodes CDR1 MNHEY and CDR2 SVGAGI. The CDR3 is CASSLLGARTDSGNTIYF. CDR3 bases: TGTGCCAGCAGTTTACTTGGGGCCCGGACAGACTCTGGAAACACCATATATTTT.

CDR3 protein: CSAIPQGMGSPLHF. CDR3 bases: TGCAGTGCTATTCCCCAGGGAATGGGTTCACCCCTCCACTTT. The genes are TRBV20-1 and TRBJ1-6; tentative D call: TRBD1 (5 bases). The CDR3 sequence is 14 residues long. Germline V gives CDR1 DFQATT, CDR2 SNEGSKA (reference sequence). With 4 bases removed from V and 9 bases from J, the gap between germline ends came to 16 bases.

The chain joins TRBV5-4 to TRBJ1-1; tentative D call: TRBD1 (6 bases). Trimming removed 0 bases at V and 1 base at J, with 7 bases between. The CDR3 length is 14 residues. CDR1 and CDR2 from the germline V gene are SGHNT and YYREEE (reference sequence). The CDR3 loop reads CASSLGGPNTEAFF. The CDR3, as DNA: TGTGCCAGCAGCTTGGGGGGGCCGAACACTGAAGCTTTCTTT.

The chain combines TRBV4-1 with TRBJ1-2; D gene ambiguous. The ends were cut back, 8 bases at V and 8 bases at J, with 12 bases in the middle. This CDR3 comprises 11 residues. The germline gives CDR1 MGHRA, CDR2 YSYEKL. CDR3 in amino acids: CASAGSRGYTF. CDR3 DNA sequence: TGCGCCAGCGCGGGTTCTAGGGGCTACACCTTC.

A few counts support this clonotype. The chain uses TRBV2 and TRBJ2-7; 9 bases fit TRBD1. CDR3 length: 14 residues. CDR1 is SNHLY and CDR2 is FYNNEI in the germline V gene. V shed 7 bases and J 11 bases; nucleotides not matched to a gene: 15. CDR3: CASKPTGTGLREYF. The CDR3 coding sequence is TGTGCCAGCAAGCCGACCGGGACAGGGTTAAGAGAGTACTTC.

CDR3 in amino acids: CASSYSTHPGLRADSQYF. The CDR3 DNA reads as TGTGCCAGCAGTTACTCAACGCACCCGGGACTAAGGGCCGACTCGCAGTATTTT. The chain has TRBV6-2 or TRBV6-3 and TRBJ2-3, with 7 bases that match TRBD2. The CDR3 runs 18 residues. Germline V gene data show CDR1 as MNHEY and CDR2 as SVGEGT. J gave up 10 bases and V 0 bases, and 19 bases lay outside the gene matches.

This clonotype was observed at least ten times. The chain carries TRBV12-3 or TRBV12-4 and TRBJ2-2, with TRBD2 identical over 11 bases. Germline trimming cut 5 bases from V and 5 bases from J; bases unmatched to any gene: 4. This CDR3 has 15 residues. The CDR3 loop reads CASSQRLAGTGELFF. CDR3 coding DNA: TGTGCCAGCAGTCAAAGACTAGCGGGGACCGGGGAGCTGTTTTTT.

CDR3 nucleotides: TGCAGTGCGTCGACAGGGGGAGTCTACGAGCAGTACTTC. Residues: CSASTGGVYEQYF. V is TRBV20-1 and J is TRBJ2-7; the match to TRBD1 covers 9 bases. CDR3 length equals 13 residues. V was pared by 6 bases and J by 3 bases, with 6 bases of the junction left unmatched. The germline CDR1 and CDR2 sequences are DFQATT and SNEGSKA (reference sequence).

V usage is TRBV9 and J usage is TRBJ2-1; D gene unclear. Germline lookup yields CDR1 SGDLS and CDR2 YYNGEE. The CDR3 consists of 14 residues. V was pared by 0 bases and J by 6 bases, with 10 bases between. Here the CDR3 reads CASSVEPRSNEQFF. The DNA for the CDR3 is TGTGCCAGCAGCGTAGAACCACGATCCAATGAGCAGTTCTTC.

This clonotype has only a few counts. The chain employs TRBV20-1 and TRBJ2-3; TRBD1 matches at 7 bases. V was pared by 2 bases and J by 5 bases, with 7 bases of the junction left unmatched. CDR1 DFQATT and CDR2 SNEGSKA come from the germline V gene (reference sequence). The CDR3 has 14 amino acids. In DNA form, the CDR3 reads TGCAGTGCTAGATCCGGGACAGTTGGAGATACGCAGTATTTT. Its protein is CSARSGTVGDTQYF.

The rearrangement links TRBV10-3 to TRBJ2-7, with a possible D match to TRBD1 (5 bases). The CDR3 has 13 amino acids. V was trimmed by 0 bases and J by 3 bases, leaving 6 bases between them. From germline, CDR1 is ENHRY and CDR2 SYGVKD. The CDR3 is CAISESGVYEQYV. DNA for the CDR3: TGTGCCATCAGTGAGTCAGGGGTCTACGAGCAGTACGTC.

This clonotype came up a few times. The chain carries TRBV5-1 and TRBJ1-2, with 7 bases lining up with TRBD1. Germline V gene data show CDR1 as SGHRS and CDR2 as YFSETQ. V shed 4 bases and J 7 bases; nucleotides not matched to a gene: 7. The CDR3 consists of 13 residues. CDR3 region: CASSAGQPGGYTF. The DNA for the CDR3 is TGCGCCAGCAGCGCGGGACAGCCCGGTGGCTACACCTTC.

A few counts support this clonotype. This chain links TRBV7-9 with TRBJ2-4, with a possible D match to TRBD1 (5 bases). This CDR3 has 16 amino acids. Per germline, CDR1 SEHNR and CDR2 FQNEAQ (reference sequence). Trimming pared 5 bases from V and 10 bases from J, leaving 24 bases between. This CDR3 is CASSHYRLTLASIQYF. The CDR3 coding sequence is TGTGCCAGCAGCCATTACAGGTTGACCCTCGCGTCTATTCAGTACTTC.

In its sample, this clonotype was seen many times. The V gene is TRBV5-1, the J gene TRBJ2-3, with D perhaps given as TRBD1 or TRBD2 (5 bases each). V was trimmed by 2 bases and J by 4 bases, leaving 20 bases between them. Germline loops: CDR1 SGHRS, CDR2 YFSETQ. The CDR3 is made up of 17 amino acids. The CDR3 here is CASSFPPGTQGADTQYF. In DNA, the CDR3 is TGCGCCAGCAGCTTCCCCCCCGGGACGCAAGGGGCAGATACGCAGTATTTT.

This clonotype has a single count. Here the CDR3 reads CATSRSVRGANYGYTF. CDR3 DNA sequence: TGTGCCACCAGCAGATCCGTAAGGGGGGCAAACTATGGCTACACCTTC. V gene TRBV15 combines with J gene TRBJ1-2; TRBD1 might be the D (6 bases). Trimming shortened V by 2 bases and J by 2 bases, and 15 bases separated the two germline ends. The CDR3 runs 16 residues. The germline V gene has CDR1 LNHNV and CDR2 YYDKDF (reference sequence).

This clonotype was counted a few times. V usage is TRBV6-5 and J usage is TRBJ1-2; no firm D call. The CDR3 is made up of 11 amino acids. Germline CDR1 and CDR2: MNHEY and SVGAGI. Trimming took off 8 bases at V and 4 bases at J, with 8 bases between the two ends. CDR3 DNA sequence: TGTGCCAGCGGGGTCCGCTATGGCTACACCTTC. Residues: CASGVRYGYTF.

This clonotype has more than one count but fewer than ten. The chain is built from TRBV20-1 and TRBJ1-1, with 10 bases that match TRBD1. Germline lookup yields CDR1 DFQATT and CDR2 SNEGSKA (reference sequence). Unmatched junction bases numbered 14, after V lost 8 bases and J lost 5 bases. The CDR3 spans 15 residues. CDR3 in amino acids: CSPQGDRGPETEAFF. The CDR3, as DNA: TGCAGTCCCCAAGGGGACAGGGGTCCGGAGACTGAAGCTTTCTTT.

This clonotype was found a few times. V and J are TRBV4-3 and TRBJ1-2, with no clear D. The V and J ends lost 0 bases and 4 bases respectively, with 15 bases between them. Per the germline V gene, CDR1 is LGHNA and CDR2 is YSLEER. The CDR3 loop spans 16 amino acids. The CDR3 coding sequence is TGCGCCAGCAGCCAAGATCCGCGGGGTGGTGGCTATGGCTACACCTTC. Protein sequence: CASSQDPRGGGYGYTF.